This is a list of T cell receptor beta chains from one sample in a study of technical replicates of blood from a few donors. Libraries were prepared by immunoSEQ multiplex PCR; TCRdb keeps only in-frame clonotypes and omits some of them. Of more than 90,000 clones listed, about 95% were seen once; the top ten hold 0.34%. The specimen was T cells isolated from PBMCs. These TCRs come from a human donor in good health. Each CDR3 is given with its conserved first and last residue. D genes are given only for firm matches. Rows may omit the clone size; those that give it use once, few, many or a size class.

clone_size: -
v_call: TRBV11-2
j_call: TRBJ1-4
d_call: -
cdr3_aa: CASSLNGGNEKLFF
cdr3_nt: TGTGCCAGCAGCTTAAACGGGGGTAATGAAAAACTGTTTTTT

clone_size: once
v_call: TRBV15
j_call: TRBJ1-5
d_call: -
cdr3_aa: CATSRARGYSNQPQHF
cdr3_nt: TGTGCCACCAGCAGAGCACGCGGTTATAGCAATCAGCCCCAGCATTTT

clone_size: -
v_call: TRBV29-1
j_call: TRBJ2-7
d_call: -
cdr3_aa: CSTGSSSYEQYF
cdr3_nt: TGCAGTACAGGGTCCAGCTCCTACGAGCAGTACTTC

clone_size: once
v_call: TRBV4-3
j_call: TRBJ2-7
d_call: TRBD1
cdr3_aa: CASSHFPGQGYEQYF
cdr3_nt: TGCGCCAGCAGCCATTTCCCGGGACAGGGTTACGAGCAGTACTTC

clone_size: -
v_call: TRBV13
j_call: TRBJ2-3
d_call: TRBD2
cdr3_aa: CASSLALAGGPESTDTQYF
cdr3_nt: TGTGCCAGCAGCTTAGCACTAGCGGGAGGGCCGGAAAGCACAGATACGCAGTATTTT

clone_size: -
v_call: TRBV18
j_call: TRBJ2-3
d_call: TRBD1
cdr3_aa: CASSPFTPGQSTDTQYF
cdr3_nt: TGTGCCAGCTCACCATTTACCCCGGGACAGAGCACAGATACGCAGTATTTT

clone_size: -
v_call: TRBV28
j_call: TRBJ1-5
d_call: -
cdr3_aa: CASSSPPQLYQPQHF
cdr3_nt: TGTGCCAGCAGTTCCCCCCCCCAGTTGTATCAGCCCCAGCATTTT

clone_size: -
v_call: TRBV25-1
j_call: TRBJ2-4
d_call: TRBD1
cdr3_aa: CASSETGTGRSNIQYF
cdr3_nt: TGTGCCAGCAGTGAAACAGGGACAGGGCGCAGTAACATTCAGTACTTC

clone_size: -
v_call: TRBV12-5
j_call: TRBJ2-3
d_call: -
cdr3_aa: CASGPHGGFDTQYF
cdr3_nt: TGTGCTAGTGGCCCCCATGGAGGGTTTGATACGCAGTATTTT

clone_size: -
v_call: TRBV2
j_call: TRBJ2-2
d_call: TRBD2
cdr3_aa: CASTDPGLAGHTGELFF
cdr3_nt: TGTGCCAGCACCGACCCGGGACTAGCGGGACACACCGGGGAGCTGTTTTTT

clone_size: once
v_call: TRBV19
j_call: TRBJ2-7
d_call: TRBD2
cdr3_aa: CASSISGLAGVDEQYF
cdr3_nt: TGTGCCAGTAGTATATCCGGACTAGCGGGCGTGGACGAGCAGTACTTC

clone_size: -
v_call: TRBV7-9
j_call: TRBJ2-7
d_call: -
cdr3_aa: CASTKEFSYEQYF
cdr3_nt: TGTGCCAGCACCAAAGAGTTCTCCTACGAGCAGTACTTC

clone_size: -
v_call: TRBV10-2
j_call: TRBJ2-7
d_call: TRBD1
cdr3_aa: CASSNPGTGYSEQYF
cdr3_nt: TGCGCCAGCTCTAATCCGGGGACAGGGTATAGCGAGCAGTACTTC

clone_size: -
v_call: TRBV9
j_call: TRBJ1-1
d_call: -
cdr3_aa: CASSVAAGVLGTEAFF
cdr3_nt: TGTGCCAGCAGCGTAGCCGCGGGGGTTTTAGGCACTGAAGCTTTCTTT

clone_size: -
v_call: TRBV14
j_call: TRBJ2-7
d_call: TRBD2
cdr3_aa: CASSPLAGVYHEQYF
cdr3_nt: TGTGCCAGCAGCCCCCTAGCGGGAGTTTACCACGAGCAGTACTTC

clone_size: -
v_call: TRBV9
j_call: TRBJ2-1
d_call: TRBD2
cdr3_aa: CASSERLAEINNEQFF
cdr3_nt: TGTGCCAGCAGCGAACGACTAGCGGAGATTAACAATGAGCAGTTCTTC

clone_size: -
v_call: TRBV6-6
j_call: TRBJ1-5
d_call: TRBD1
cdr3_aa: CASSSPQGAFQPQHF
cdr3_nt: TGTGCCAGCAGTTCGCCACAGGGGGCTTTTCAGCCCCAGCATTTT

clone_size: -
v_call: TRBV14
j_call: TRBJ2-1
d_call: -
cdr3_aa: CASSQALEGGEQFF
cdr3_nt: TGTGCCAGCAGCCAAGCCCTAGAAGGTGGTGAGCAGTTCTTC

clone_size: -
v_call: TRBV5-5
j_call: TRBJ2-7
d_call: -
cdr3_aa: CASSLVGGTYEQYF
cdr3_nt: TGTGCCAGCAGCTTGGTTGGCGGCACCTACGAGCAGTACTTC

clone_size: -
v_call: TRBV18
j_call: TRBJ2-5
d_call: -
cdr3_aa: CASSPPDLTTAGETQYF
cdr3_nt: TGTGCCAGCTCACCACCTGATTTGACGACAGCGGGTGAGACCCAGTACTTC

clone_size: -
v_call: TRBV5-6
j_call: TRBJ1-1
d_call: -
cdr3_aa: CASSFSGRLNTEAFF
cdr3_nt: TGTGCCAGCAGCTTCTCTGGCAGATTGAACACTGAAGCTTTCTTT

clone_size: few
v_call: TRBV27
j_call: TRBJ1-5
d_call: -
cdr3_aa: CASSVFGTGQLNQPQHF
cdr3_nt: TGTGCCAGCAGCGTATTTGGCACCGGACAGCTCAATCAGCCCCAGCATTTT

clone_size: -
v_call: TRBV6-5
j_call: TRBJ1-1
d_call: -
cdr3_aa: CASSYSGPFTEAFF
cdr3_nt: TGTGCCAGCAGTTACAGCGGACCCTTCACTGAAGCTTTCTTT

clone_size: -
v_call: TRBV7-2
j_call: TRBJ2-7
d_call: -
cdr3_aa: CASSLALQGSKGSYEQYF
cdr3_nt: TGTGCCAGCAGCTTAGCGCTCCAGGGGAGTAAGGGATCCTACGAGCAGTACTTC

clone_size: -
v_call: TRBV11-2
j_call: TRBJ2-1
d_call: TRBD2
cdr3_aa: CASSPWTSGYQSSYNEQFF
cdr3_nt: TGTGCCAGCAGCCCATGGACTAGCGGGTACCAGAGCTCCTACAATGAGCAGTTCTTC

clone_size: -
v_call: TRBV27
j_call: TRBJ1-5
d_call: -
cdr3_aa: CASRVQGQGQPQHF
cdr3_nt: TGTGCCAGCAGAGTACAGGGTCAGGGTCAGCCCCAGCATTTT